Listed here are 22 T cell receptor beta chains from one sample, sequenced in a study of T-cell memory formation after mild COVID-19. TCRdb itself ran the 5' RACE reads through MiXCR, one entry per CDR3 protein. The table records just over 50,000 distinct CDR3 sequences, roughly a tenth of them present only once. Sequencing was carried out using PBMCs or a T cell subset sorted from them (not recorded which). The receptors were gathered from an adult woman who had mild COVID-19 (a few samples of this study predate the infection). Cell type and time point are not known.

This clonotype was observed a handful of times. The chain has TRBV27 and TRBJ2-2, with a weak D call TRBD2 (5 bases). Trimming cost V 2 bases and J 4 bases, with 11 bases left between them. The CDR3 loop spans 15 amino acids. Germline V lookup: CDR1 MNHEY, CDR2 SMNVEV (reference sequence). The CDR3 protein is CASSLNGVSTGELFF. CDR3 nucleotide sequence: TGTGCCAGCAGTTTAAACGGGGTTAGCACCGGGGAGCTGTTTTTT.

With respect to this clonotype: A much larger clonotype is one base distant, so this may be a read error. The CDR3 carries no conserved terminal phenylalanine or tryptophan, so it likely arises from a read error. The chain recombines TRBV7-3 with TRBJ2-1; D not resolved. The CDR3 loop spans 13 amino acids. Germline V gene data show CDR1 as SGHTA and CDR2 as FQGTGA. Deletions cut 2 bases from V and 10 bases from J, with 12 bases between. CDR3 protein: CASSLSSGAEQFS. The CDR3 coding sequence is TGTGCCAGCAGCTTATCTTCCGGAGCGGAGCAGTTCTCC.

This clonotype was seen repeatedly, ten times or more. The chain has TRBV28 and TRBJ2-3; 12 bases are a match to TRBD2. Germline CDR1 MDHEN, CDR2 SYDVKM. The CDR3 covers 17 residues. The junction had 16 bases not matched to a gene; V was cut back by 11 bases and J by 4 bases. For the CDR3, the DNA is TGTGCCTGGTCAACCTGGGATCTAGCGGGGGGGCCAGATACGCAGTATTTT. Protein sequence: CAWSTWDLAGGPDTQYF.

The rearrangement joins TRBV20-1 to TRBJ1-1, with D uncertain. Germline V lookup: CDR1 DFQATT, CDR2 SNEGSKA (reference sequence). The CDR3 totals 12 residues. Between the trimmed V and J ends, which lost 4 bases and 3 bases, there was a span of 9 bases. CDR3 amino acids: CSATNKDTEAFF. CDR3 nucleotides: TGCAGTGCTACGAATAAGGACACTGAAGCTTTCTTT.

The sample holds many counts of this clonotype. The chain employs TRBV18 and TRBJ1-1; D possibly corresponds to TRBD1 (5 bases). Germline CDR1 is KGHSH and CDR2 is LQKENI. V was shortened by 3 bases and J by 3 bases, with 14 bases between the two germline ends. The CDR3 totals 15 residues. The CDR3 reads CASSPSRVGDTEAFF. DNA of the CDR3: TGTGCCAGCTCACCCTCGCGGGTAGGGGACACTGAAGCTTTCTTT.

This chain joins TRBV12-3 or TRBV12-4 and TRBJ2-3, with 7 bases lining up with TRBD1. With 1 base clipped from V and 4 bases from J, the junction kept 2 bases outside the gene matches. The CDR3 runs 14 residues. DNA for the CDR3: TGTGCCAGCAGTTTAGGGGGGACAGCAGATACGCAGTATTTT. Translated: CASSLGGTADTQYF.

This clonotype came up a few times. Here the CDR3 DNA reads TGTGCCTGGAACAGGGCCCGGGGGACGCAGTATTTT. Protein: CAWNRARGTQYF. This sequence joins TRBV30 and TRBJ2-3; D possibly uses TRBD1 or TRBD2 (6 bases each). Germline V gene lookup returns CDR1 GTSNPN and CDR2 SVGIG (reference sequence). The CDR3 is 12 residues long. V shed 4 bases and J shed 9 bases, with 14 bases lying between them.

This clonotype was picked up a small number of times. The chain links TRBV18 to TRBJ1-2; D is unresolved. CDR1 and CDR2 from the germline V gene are KGHSH and LQKENI. Trimming removed 6 bases from V and 4 bases from J, with 12 bases in between. This CDR3 region has 13 residues. As DNA, the CDR3 is TGTGCCAGCTCGCCCGGTGGTACCTATGGCTACACCTTC. Its protein product is CASSPGGTYGYTF.

This clonotype came up a few times. Here the CDR3 DNA reads TGTGCCAGCAGCTTGCTGGGACTAGCGGGAGGGCCATCTGGCGAGCAGTACTTC. Protein product: CASSLLGLAGGPSGEQYF. The chain has TRBV28 and TRBJ2-7, with 16 bases fitting TRBD2. Per the germline V gene, CDR1 is MDHEN and CDR2 is SYDVKM. The CDR3 loop spans 18 amino acids. After removal of 6 bases from V and 6 bases from J, the junction contained 14 bases not matched to a gene.

This clonotype was detected a few times. This chain connects TRBV7-9 to TRBJ1-5; maybe TRBD1 (6 bases). Germline loops: CDR1 SEHNR, CDR2 FQNEAQ (reference sequence). The CDR3 runs to 14 residues. The ends were cut back, 1 base at V and 4 bases at J, with 8 bases in the middle. The CDR3 sequence is CASSLGTANQPQHF. In DNA form, the CDR3 reads TGTGCCAGCAGCTTAGGGACAGCTAATCAGCCCCAGCATTTT.

This clonotype was seen repeatedly, ten times or more. This chain links TRBV5-4 with TRBJ2-1, with TRBD1 as a possible D gene (6 bases). CDR1 is SGHNT, CDR2 YYREEE, per germline (reference sequence). This CDR3 has 15 amino acids. The V end lost 4 bases, the J end lost 6 bases, and 17 bases lay between the germline ends. In DNA, the CDR3 is TGTGCCAGCAGCCCCCGTGGGGGCTGGAGCAATGAGCAGTTCTTC. Translating gives CASSPRGGWSNEQFF.

This clonotype was seen at least ten times. V gene TRBV30 combines with J gene TRBJ2-7; no clear D. V was shortened by 5 bases and J by 1 base, with 18 bases between the two germline ends. The CDR3 runs 15 residues. The germline gives CDR1 GTSNPN, CDR2 SVGIG (reference sequence). CDR3 in DNA: TGTGCCTGGGCGATTAGAGGATCGTTATCCTACGAGCAGTACTTC. Translating it yields CAWAIRGSLSYEQYF. The full variable domain, rest sourced from reference TRBV30 and TRBJ2-7, is SQTIHQWPATLVQPVGSPLSLECTVEGTSNPNLYWYRQAAGRGLQLLFYSVGIGQISSEVPQNLSASRPQDRQFILSSKKLLLSDSGFYLCAWAIRGSLSYEQYFGPGTRLTVT.

The chain uses TRBV15 and TRBJ2-3; possibly TRBD2 for D (6 bases). V was cut by 1 base and J by 3 bases, with 11 bases left in between. The germline V gene encodes CDR1 LNHNV and CDR2 YYDKDF (reference sequence). The CDR3 loop spans 15 amino acids. The CDR3 nucleotides read TGTGCCACCAGCAGAGGGTCGGGAGCAACAGATACGCAGTATTTT. Amino acid sequence: CATSRGSGATDTQYF.

There are many counts of this clonotype. This chain links TRBV5-6 with TRBJ2-3; maybe TRBD1 (5 bases). The CDR3 has 14 amino acids. V was shortened by 5 bases and J by 0 bases, with 10 bases between the two germline ends. Germline V gives CDR1 SGHDT, CDR2 YYEEEE. Here the CDR3 DNA reads TGTGCCAGCAGACTGACAGTGAGCACAGATACGCAGTATTTT. This codes for CASRLTVSTDTQYF.

The CDR3 is CASSPKPGQNTEAFF. In DNA, the CDR3 is TGTGCCAGCTCACCGAAGCCGGGACAAAACACTGAAGCTTTCTTT. The chain combines TRBV18 with TRBJ1-1; tentatively, D is TRBD1 (6 bases). The CDR3 is 15 residues long. V shed 3 bases and J shed 2 bases, with 13 bases lying between them. The germline CDR1 and CDR2 sequences are KGHSH and LQKENI.

The count of this clonotype is one. The rearrangement links TRBV4-3 to TRBJ2-1; TRBD2 might be the D (7 bases). Germline values: CDR1 LGHNA, CDR2 YSLEER. Trimming stripped 0 bases from V and 8 bases from J, with 17 bases between. The CDR3 contains 16 residues. The CDR3 coding sequence is TGCGCCAGCAGCCAAGATTGGGGGGGCGGTGGGGATGAGCAGTTCTTC. Its translation: CASSQDWGGGGDEQFF.

The rearrangement joins TRBV9 to TRBJ1-1; no clear D. Between the trimmed V and J ends, which lost 1 base and 6 bases, there was a span of 10 bases. There are 13 residues in the CDR3. Germline values: CDR1 SGDLS, CDR2 YYNGEE. CDR3 amino acids: CASSVISGAEAFF. The CDR3 nucleotides read TGTGCCAGCAGCGTAATCTCAGGAGCTGAAGCTTTCTTT.

This clonotype was recorded at least ten times. V gene TRBV7-9 combines with J gene TRBJ2-3; 10 bases match TRBD2. Germline V CDR1 and CDR2: SEHNR, FQNEAQ (reference sequence). The CDR3 consists of 16 residues. V trimming: 5 bases; J trimming: 7 bases; junction bases outside the gene matches: 12. CDR3 amino acids: CASSPRERGGPNTQYF. CDR3 in DNA: TGTGCCAGCAGCCCCCGTGAGCGGGGGGGACCGAATACGCAGTATTTT.

The rearrangement links TRBV4-2 to TRBJ2-6; 9 nucleotides agree with TRBD1. This CDR3 has 19 residues. V dropped 1 base and J dropped 2; count of bases not matched to a gene: 9. The V gene's germline CDR1 is LGHNA and CDR2 YNFKEQ. The CDR3 DNA is TGTGCCAGCAGCCAAGTTCTCGGACAGGGGACAGCTGGGGCCAACGTCCTGACTTTC. The encoded protein is CASSQVLGQGTAGANVLTF.

There are a few counts of this clonotype. The V and J genes are TRBV25-1 and TRBJ1-6; D remains ambiguous. Per germline, CDR1 MGHDK and CDR2 SYGVNS. This CDR3 spans 14 amino acids. With 5 bases removed from V and 8 bases from J, the gap between germline ends came to 13 bases. CDR3 sequence reads: CASSSSGRDSPLHF. CDR3 DNA sequence: TGTGCCAGCAGTTCATCGGGTCGGGATTCACCCCTCCACTTT.

This clonotype came up a few times. This chain uses TRBV7-2 with TRBJ1-5, with D possibly matching TRBD1 (6 bases). V lost 3 bases and J lost 4, with 13 bases in between. Germline V lookup: CDR1 SGHTA, CDR2 FQGNSA. This CDR3 spans 15 amino acids. CDR3: CASSFGPGVNQPQHF. Here the CDR3 DNA reads TGTGCCAGCAGCTTTGGTCCAGGGGTAAATCAGCCCCAGCATTTT.

This clonotype has a handful of counts. The CDR3 is CASSLDGTSGTGELFF. DNA for the CDR3: TGCGCCAGCAGCTTGGATGGGACTAGCGGGACCGGGGAGCTGTTTTTT. The chain links TRBV5-1 to TRBJ2-2, with 12 bases matching TRBD2. The CDR3 runs 16 residues. Germline CDR1 is SGHRS and CDR2 is YFSETQ. The V segment lost 0 bases and the J segment 5 bases; nucleotides outside the gene matches: 2.